The clone carrying this TCR beta chain was seen only once. The antigen is unknown. This entry belongs to a study of T-cell memory formation after mild COVID-19. Study context: For the most part, TCR clusters were specific to one donor.

Findings and limits, study-wide: Some clones that responded were present in memory (sampled pre-infection), which suggests cross-reactive memory joined.

One entry per CDR3 protein, called by TCRdb with MiXCR from the 5' RACE reads. The sample has approximately 250,000 distinct CDR3 sequences, 16% seen once. The CDR3 extends over 15 amino acids. Trimming took 3 bases from V and 3 from J; bases not matched to a gene: 10. CDR1 SQVTM and CDR2 ANQGSEA come from the germline V gene. This clonotype was sampled from a young man who had mild COVID-19 (a few samples of this study predate the infection). Cell type and time point are not known. Sequencing input: PBMCs or a T cell subset sorted from them (not recorded which). The chain employs TRBV29-1 and TRBJ1-2; 7 bases are a match to TRBD1. The CDR3 protein is CSVDGGTADDYGYTF. CDR3 nucleotides: TGCAGCGTTGATGGGGGGACAGCGGACGACTATGGCTACACCTTC.